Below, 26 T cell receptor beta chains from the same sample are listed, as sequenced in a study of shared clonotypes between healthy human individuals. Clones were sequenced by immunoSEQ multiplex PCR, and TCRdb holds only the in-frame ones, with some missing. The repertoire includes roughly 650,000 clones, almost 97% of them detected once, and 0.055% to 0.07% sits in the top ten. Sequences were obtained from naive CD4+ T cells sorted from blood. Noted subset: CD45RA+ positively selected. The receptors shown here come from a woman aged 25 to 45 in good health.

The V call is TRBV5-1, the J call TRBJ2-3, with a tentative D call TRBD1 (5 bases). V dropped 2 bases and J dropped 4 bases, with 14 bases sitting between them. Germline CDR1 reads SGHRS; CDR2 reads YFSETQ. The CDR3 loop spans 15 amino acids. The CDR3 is CASSFQGHPSDTQYF. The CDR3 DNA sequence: TGCGCCAGCAGCTTTCAGGGCCACCCCTCAGATACGCAGTATTTT.

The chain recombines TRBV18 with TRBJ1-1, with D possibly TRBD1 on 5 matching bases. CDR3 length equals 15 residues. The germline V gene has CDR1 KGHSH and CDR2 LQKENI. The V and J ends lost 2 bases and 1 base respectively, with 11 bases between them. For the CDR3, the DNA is TGTGCCAGCTCACCAGTTGCAGGGACGAACACTGAAGCTTTCTTT. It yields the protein CASSPVAGTNTEAFF.

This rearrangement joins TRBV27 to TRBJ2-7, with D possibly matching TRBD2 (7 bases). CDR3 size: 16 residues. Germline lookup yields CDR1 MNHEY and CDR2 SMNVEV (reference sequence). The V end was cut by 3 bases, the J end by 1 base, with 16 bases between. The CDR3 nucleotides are TGTGCCAGCAGTTTTCGTCGGGGGGCGGTTTCCTACGAGCAGTACTTC. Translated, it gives CASSFRRGAVSYEQYF.

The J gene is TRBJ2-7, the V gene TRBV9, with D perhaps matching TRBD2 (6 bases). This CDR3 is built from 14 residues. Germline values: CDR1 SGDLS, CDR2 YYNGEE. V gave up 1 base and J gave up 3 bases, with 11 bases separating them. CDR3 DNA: TGTGCCAGCAGCGTATCACCTAGCGACTACGAGCAGTACTTC. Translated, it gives CASSVSPSDYEQYF.

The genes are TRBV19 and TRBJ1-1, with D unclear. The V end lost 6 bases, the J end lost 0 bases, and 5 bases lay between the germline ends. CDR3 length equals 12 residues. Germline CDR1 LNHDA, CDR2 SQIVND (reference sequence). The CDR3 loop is CASRTLNTEAFF. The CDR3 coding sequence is TGTGCCAGTAGGACCTTGAACACTGAAGCTTTCTTT.

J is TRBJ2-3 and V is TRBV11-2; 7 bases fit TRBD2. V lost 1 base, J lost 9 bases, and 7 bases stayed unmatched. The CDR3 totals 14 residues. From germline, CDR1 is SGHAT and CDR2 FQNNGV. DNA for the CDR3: TGTGCCAGCAGCTTAGGCCTCCTAGCGGAGACGCAGTATTTT. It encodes CASSLGLLAETQYF.

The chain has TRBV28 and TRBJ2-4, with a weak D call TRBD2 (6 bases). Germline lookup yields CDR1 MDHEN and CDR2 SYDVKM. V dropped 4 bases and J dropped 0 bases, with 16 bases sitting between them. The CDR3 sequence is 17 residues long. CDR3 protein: CASSYRRGILAKNIQYF. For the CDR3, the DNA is TGTGCCAGCAGTTACCGGAGGGGCATCCTAGCCAAAAACATTCAGTACTTC.

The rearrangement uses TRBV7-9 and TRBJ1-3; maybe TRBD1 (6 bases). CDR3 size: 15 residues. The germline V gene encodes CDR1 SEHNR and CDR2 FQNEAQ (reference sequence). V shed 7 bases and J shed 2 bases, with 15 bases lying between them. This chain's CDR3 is CASNPRGVPGNTIYF. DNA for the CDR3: TGTGCCAGCAACCCGAGGGGGGTCCCTGGAAACACCATATATTTT.

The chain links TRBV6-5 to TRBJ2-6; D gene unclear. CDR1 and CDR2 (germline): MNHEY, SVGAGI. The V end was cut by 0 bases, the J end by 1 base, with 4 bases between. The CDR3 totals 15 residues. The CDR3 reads CASSYSASGANVLTF. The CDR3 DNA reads TGTGCCAGCAGTTACTCGGCTTCTGGGGCCAACGTCCTGACTTTC.

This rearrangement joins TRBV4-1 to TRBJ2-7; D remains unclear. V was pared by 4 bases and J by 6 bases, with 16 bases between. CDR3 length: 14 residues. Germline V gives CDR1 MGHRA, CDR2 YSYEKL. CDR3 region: CASSPGVGFFEQYF. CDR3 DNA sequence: TGCGCCAGCAGCCCGGGCGTAGGTTTTTTCGAGCAGTACTTC.

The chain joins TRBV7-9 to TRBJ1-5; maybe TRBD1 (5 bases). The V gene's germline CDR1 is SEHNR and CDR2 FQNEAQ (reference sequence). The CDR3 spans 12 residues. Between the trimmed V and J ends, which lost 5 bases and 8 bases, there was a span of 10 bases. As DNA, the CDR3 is TGTGCCAGCAGCCAGGGATACGAGCCCCAGCATTTT. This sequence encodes CASSQGYEPQHF.

The CDR3 bases are TGTGCCAGCAGTGGACTAGCGGGTATGCCCACAGATACGCAGTATTTT. It is translated as CASSGLAGMPTDTQYF. This chain links TRBV6-4 with TRBJ2-3; 10 bases fit TRBD2. The CDR3 has 16 residues. J was trimmed by 2 bases and V by 4 bases; bases with no gene match: 6. The germline gives CDR1 MRHNA, CDR2 SNTAGT.

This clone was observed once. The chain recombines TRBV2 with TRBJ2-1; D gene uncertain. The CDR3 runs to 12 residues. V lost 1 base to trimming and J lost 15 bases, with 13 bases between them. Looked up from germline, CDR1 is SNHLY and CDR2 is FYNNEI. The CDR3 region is CASSEGSEVAFF. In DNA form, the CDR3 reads TGTGCCAGCAGTGAAGGGTCAGAGGTTGCGTTCTTC.

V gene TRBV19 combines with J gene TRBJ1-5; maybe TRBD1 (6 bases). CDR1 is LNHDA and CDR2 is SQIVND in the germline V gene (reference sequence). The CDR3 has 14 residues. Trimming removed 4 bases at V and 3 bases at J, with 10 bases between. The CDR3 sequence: CASSTTGFNQPQHF. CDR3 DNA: TGTGCCAGTAGTACGACAGGATTCAATCAGCCCCAGCATTTT.

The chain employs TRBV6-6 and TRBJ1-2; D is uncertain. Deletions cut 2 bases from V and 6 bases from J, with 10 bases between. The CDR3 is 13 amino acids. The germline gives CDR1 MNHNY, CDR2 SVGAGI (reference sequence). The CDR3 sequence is CASSYAAMDGYTF. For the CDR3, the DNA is TGTGCCAGCAGTTACGCAGCTATGGATGGCTACACCTTC.

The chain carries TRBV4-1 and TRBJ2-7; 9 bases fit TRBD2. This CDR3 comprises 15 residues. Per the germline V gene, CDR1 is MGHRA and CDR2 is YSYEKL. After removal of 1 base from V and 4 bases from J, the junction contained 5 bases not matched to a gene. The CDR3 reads CASSQGGLAFYEQYF. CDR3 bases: TGCGCCAGCAGCCAAGGGGGACTAGCTTTTTACGAGCAGTACTTC.

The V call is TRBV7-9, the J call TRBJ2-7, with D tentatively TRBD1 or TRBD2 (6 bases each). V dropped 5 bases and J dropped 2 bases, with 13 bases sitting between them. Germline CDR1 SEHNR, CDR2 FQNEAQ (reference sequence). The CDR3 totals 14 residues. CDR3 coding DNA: TGTGCCAGCAGCCGAGACGGGGGCCCCTACGAGCAGTACTTC. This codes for CASSRDGGPYEQYF.

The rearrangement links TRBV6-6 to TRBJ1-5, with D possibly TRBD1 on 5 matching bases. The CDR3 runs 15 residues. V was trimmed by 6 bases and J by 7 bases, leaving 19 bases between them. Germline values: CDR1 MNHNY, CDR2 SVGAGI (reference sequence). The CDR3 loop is CASRPSFRVGQPQHF. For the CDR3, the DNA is TGTGCCAGCAGACCCTCGTTCAGGGTAGGACAGCCCCAGCATTTT.

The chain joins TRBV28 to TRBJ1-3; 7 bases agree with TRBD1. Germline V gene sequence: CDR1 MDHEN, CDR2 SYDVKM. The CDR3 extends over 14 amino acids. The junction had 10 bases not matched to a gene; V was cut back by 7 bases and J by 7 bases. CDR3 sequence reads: CASIQGTVENTIYF. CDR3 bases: TGTGCCAGCATTCAGGGGACAGTTGAGAACACCATATATTTT.

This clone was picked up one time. Here the CDR3 DNA reads TGTGCCAGCAGTTTAAGTGCGGGAGGGCCAAATGAGCAGTTCTTC. It codes for CASSLSAGGPNEQFF. The rearrangement joins TRBV28 to TRBJ2-1; 9 bases fit TRBD2. V trimming: 2 bases; J trimming: 7 bases; junction bases outside the gene matches: 6. Germline V CDR1 and CDR2: MDHEN, SYDVKM. CDR3 size: 15 residues.

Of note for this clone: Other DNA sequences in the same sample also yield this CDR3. CDR3 sequence reads: CASSLSSNQPQHF. CDR3 DNA: TGTGCCAGCAGCTTGAGTAGCAATCAGCCCCAGCATTTT. This chain connects TRBV11-2 to TRBJ1-5; D gene unclear. There are 13 residues in the CDR3. Looked up from germline, CDR1 is SGHAT and CDR2 is FQNNGV. Trimming took 3 bases from V and 0 from J, leaving 3 bases between them.

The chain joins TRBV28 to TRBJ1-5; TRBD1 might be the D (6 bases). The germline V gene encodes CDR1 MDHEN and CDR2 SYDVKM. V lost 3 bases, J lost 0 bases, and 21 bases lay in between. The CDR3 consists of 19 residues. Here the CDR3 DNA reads TGTGCCAGCAGTTTCCCCCCTCCTACAGGGATATATAGCAATCAGCCCCAGCATTTT. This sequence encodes CASSFPPPTGIYSNQPQHF.

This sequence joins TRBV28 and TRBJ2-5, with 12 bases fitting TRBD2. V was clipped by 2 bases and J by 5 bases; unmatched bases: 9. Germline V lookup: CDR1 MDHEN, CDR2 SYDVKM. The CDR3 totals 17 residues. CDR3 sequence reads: CASSLARLAGAGETQYF. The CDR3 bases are TGTGCCAGCAGTTTAGCAAGACTAGCGGGAGCCGGGGAGACCCAGTACTTC.

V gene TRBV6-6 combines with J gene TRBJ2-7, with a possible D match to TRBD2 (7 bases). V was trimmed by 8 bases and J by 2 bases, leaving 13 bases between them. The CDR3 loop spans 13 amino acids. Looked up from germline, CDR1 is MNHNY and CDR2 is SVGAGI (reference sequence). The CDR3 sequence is CASSGGPTYEQYF. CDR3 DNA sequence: TGTGCCAGCTCCGGGGGGCCTACCTACGAGCAGTACTTC.

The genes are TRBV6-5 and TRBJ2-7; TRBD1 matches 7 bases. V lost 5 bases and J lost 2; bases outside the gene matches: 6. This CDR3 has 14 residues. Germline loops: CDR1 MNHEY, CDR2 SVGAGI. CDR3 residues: CASSHRGPTYEQYF. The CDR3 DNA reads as TGTGCCAGCAGTCACAGGGGCCCAACCTACGAGCAGTACTTC.

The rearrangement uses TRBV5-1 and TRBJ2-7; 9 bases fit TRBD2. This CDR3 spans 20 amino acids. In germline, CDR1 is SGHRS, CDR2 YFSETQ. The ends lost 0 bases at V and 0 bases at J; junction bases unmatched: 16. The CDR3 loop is CASSLGGKYTSGQSSYEQYF. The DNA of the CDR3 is TGCGCCAGCAGCTTGGGCGGAAAATATACTAGCGGGCAAAGCTCCTACGAGCAGTACTTC.